The 10 T cell receptor beta chains given below trace back to one sample, sequenced in a study of shared clonotypes between healthy human individuals. Profiled with immunoSEQ multiplex PCR; TCRdb holds only in-frame clones, not every one. The sample lists 600,000 to 750,000 clones; about 78% were seen once. The sample taken for sequencing was memory CD4+ T cells sorted from blood. The subset was: CD45RA-negative fraction. All receptors come from a woman aged 25 to 45 in good health.

This sequence joins TRBV5-1 and TRBJ1-1, with 8 bases that match TRBD1. Losses at the gene ends were 1 base for V and 3 bases for J; bases not matched to a gene: 2. Germline values: CDR1 SGHRS, CDR2 YFSETQ. The CDR3 spans 14 residues. Here the CDR3 reads CASSLMDRDTEAFF. As DNA, the CDR3 is TGCGCCAGCAGCTTGATGGACAGGGACACTGAAGCTTTCTTT.

J is TRBJ2-7 and V is TRBV28, with 8 bases aligning to TRBD1. CDR1 is MDHEN and CDR2 is SYDVKM in the germline V gene. The CDR3 runs to 15 residues. The V gene end was trimmed by 6 bases and the J gene end by 1 base; junction bases not matched to a gene: 8. This chain's CDR3 is CASSSGGTGSYEQYF. In nucleotides, the CDR3 is TGTGCCAGCAGCTCAGGGGGCACCGGATCCTACGAGCAGTACTTC.

V and J are TRBV4-2 and TRBJ2-1, with 8 bases fitting TRBD2. CDR3 length: 16 residues. The junction had 4 bases not matched to a gene; V was cut back by 2 bases and J by 1 base. Germline loops: CDR1 LGHNA, CDR2 YNFKEQ. CDR3 residues: CASSQTLAESYNEQFF. CDR3 DNA: TGTGCCAGCAGCCAAACACTAGCGGAGTCCTACAATGAGCAGTTCTTC.

The chain links TRBV28 to TRBJ1-4, with a weak D call TRBD1 (6 bases). The CDR3 runs 18 residues. Trimming removed 2 bases at V and 0 bases at J, with 16 bases between. Germline V gives CDR1 MDHEN, CDR2 SYDVKM. The CDR3 region has the DNA TGTGCCAGCAGTTTAAGTAGGGGGACACCTTCAACTAATGAAAAACTGTTTTTT. This codes for CASSLSRGTPSTNEKLFF.

CDR3 sequence: CASSLERESSYNEQFF. The CDR3 nucleotides read TGCGCCAGCAGCTTGGAACGGGAAAGCTCCTACAATGAGCAGTTCTTC. The chain employs TRBV5-1 and TRBJ2-1, with a tentative D call TRBD2 (5 bases). The V and J ends lost 0 bases and 0 bases respectively, with 10 bases between them. Germline V gene sequence: CDR1 SGHRS, CDR2 YFSETQ. This CDR3 region has 16 residues. The full variable domain, completed using reference TRBV5-1 and TRBJ2-1, is KAGVTQTPRYLIKTRGQQVTLSCSPISGHRSVSWYQQTPGQGLQFLFEYFSETQRNKGNFPGRFSGRQFSNSRSEMNVSTLELGDSALYLCASSLERESSYNEQFFGPGTRLTVL.

This sequence joins TRBV7-2 and TRBJ2-7; 8 bases align to TRBD1. Germline CDR1 SGHTA, CDR2 FQGNSA. This CDR3 has 12 residues. The ends lost 6 bases at V and 5 bases at J; junction bases unmatched: 3. The CDR3 region is CASRKDRDEQYF. The CDR3 bases are TGTGCCAGCAGAAAGGACAGGGACGAGCAGTACTTC. Using reference TRBV7-2 and TRBJ2-7 for the parts outside the CDR3, the full variable domain is GAGVSQSPSNKVTEKGKDVELRCDPISGHTALYWYRQSLGQGLEFLIYFQGNSAPDKSGLPSDRFSAERTGGSVSTLTIQRTQQEDSAVYLCASRKDRDEQYFGPGTRLTVT.

The chain couples TRBV28 to TRBJ1-1; maybe TRBD1 (5 bases). Trimming stripped 1 base from V and 3 bases from J, with 9 bases between. Germline assignment: CDR1 MDHEN and CDR2 SYDVKM. The CDR3 has 14 residues. For the CDR3, the DNA is TGTGCCAGCAGTTTATCAGACAGACACACTGAAGCTTTCTTT. It yields the protein CASSLSDRHTEAFF.

This chain joins TRBV29-1 and TRBJ1-3; no firm D call. Germline V lookup: CDR1 SQVTM, CDR2 ANQGSEA. CDR3 length: 11 residues. Trimming left V 7 bases short and J 0 bases short, with 4 bases between. For the CDR3, the DNA is TGCAGCGCCGTCTCTGGAAACACCATATATTTT. Translated: CSAVSGNTIYF.

This chain uses TRBV21-1 with TRBJ2-5. TRBV21-1 corresponds to a pseudogene. This CDR3 spans 15 amino acids. As DNA, the CDR3 is TGTGCCAGCAGCAAAAGGGGAGGGGGCGCAGAGACCCAGTACTTC. This gives the protein CASSKRGGGAETQYF.

The chain employs TRBV2 and TRBJ2-5, with D perhaps matching TRBD1 (7 bases). The CDR3 is 13 residues long. V was pared by 8 bases and J by 4 bases, with 14 bases between. From germline, CDR1 is SNHLY and CDR2 FYNNEI. The CDR3 DNA is TGTGCCAGCTCGACAGGGAGGCGAGAGACCCAGTACTTC. This gives the protein CASSTGRRETQYF.